This is a list of T cell receptor beta chains from one sample in a study of T-cell reconstitution after alpha-beta-depleted transplantation in children. TCRdb re-called the PCR reads through MiXCR, storing one row per CDR3 protein. Among roughly 30,000 distinct CDR3 sequences, roughly 6.7% were seen once, and the ten largest hold around 27%. The sample was peripheral blood, taken 60 days after TCRalphabeta/CD19-depleted stem cell transplant. All receptors derive from a child under two years old who had a stem cell transplant for acute myeloid leukemia, so the T cells may come from the graft donor. The CDR3 runs from the conserved cysteine through the conserved F or W. The order of the fields is clone size, D gene, J gene, V gene, CDR3 DNA, CDR3 protein. D genes are given only for firm matches. Size is omitted from some rows. Given values are once, few, many or a class for expanded clones.

clone size: many; D gene: TRBD1; J gene: TRBJ2-6; V gene: TRBV3-1; CDR3 DNA: TGTGCCAGCAGCCTTCCTACAGGGGGCTCAGGGGCCAACGTCCTGACTTTC; CDR3 protein: CASSLPTGGSGANVLTF
clone size: many; D gene: .; J gene: TRBJ2-3; V gene: TRBV18; CDR3 DNA: TGTGCCAGCTCTCCCGGTGGAGGGGTGACAGATACGCAGTATTTT; CDR3 protein: CASSPGGGVTDTQYF
clone size: .; D gene: .; J gene: TRBJ2-7; V gene: TRBV6-6; CDR3 DNA: TGTGCCAGCAGTTACGGGCAGCTCTACGAGCAGTACTTC; CDR3 protein: CASSYGQLYEQYF
clone size: many; D gene: TRBD1; J gene: TRBJ2-7; V gene: TRBV29-1; CDR3 DNA: TGCAGCGTTGTTCCGGGACAGGGGTTTTACGAGCAGTACTTC; CDR3 protein: CSVVPGQGFYEQYF
clone size: .; D gene: .; J gene: TRBJ1-6; V gene: TRBV7-6; CDR3 DNA: TGTGCCAGCAGCTCAGGCGGAAATTCACCCCTCCACTTT; CDR3 protein: CASSSGGNSPLHF
clone size: .; D gene: .; J gene: TRBJ2-1; V gene: TRBV30; CDR3 DNA: TGTGCCTGGAGTGAACTGGGGCCGTTCTTC; CDR3 protein: CAWSELGPFF
clone size: many; D gene: TRBD1; J gene: TRBJ2-7; V gene: TRBV5-1; CDR3 DNA: TGCGCCAGCAGCTGGGACAGGGGGGTCCACGAGCAGTACTTC; CDR3 protein: CASSWDRGVHEQYF
clone size: many; D gene: TRBD2; J gene: TRBJ2-7; V gene: TRBV28; CDR3 DNA: TGTGCCAGCAGTTCCCCCAGAGGACTAGTCGACTACGAGCAGTACTTC; CDR3 protein: CASSSPRGLVDYEQYF
clone size: many; D gene: TRBD1; J gene: TRBJ1-5; V gene: TRBV6-2/TRBV6-3; CDR3 DNA: TGTGCCAGCAGCTCCGGGACAGGCTACAATCAGCCCCAGCATTTT; CDR3 protein: CASSSGTGYNQPQHF
clone size: many; D gene: .; J gene: TRBJ2-7; V gene: TRBV5-1; CDR3 DNA: TGCGCCAGCAGCTTACTGTTCAACGAGCAGTACTTC; CDR3 protein: CASSLLFNEQYF
clone size: many; D gene: .; J gene: TRBJ1-5; V gene: TRBV6-2/TRBV6-3; CDR3 DNA: TGTGCCAGCAGTTACGGGCCGAGTTATCAGCCCCAGCATTTT; CDR3 protein: CASSYGPSYQPQHF
clone size: .; D gene: .; J gene: TRBJ2-2; V gene: TRBV6-1; CDR3 DNA: TGTGCCAGCAGTGAATGGTGGGGGGACAACACCGGGGAGCTGTTTTTT; CDR3 protein: CASSEWWGDNTGELFF
clone size: many; D gene: .; J gene: TRBJ1-2; V gene: TRBV3-1; CDR3 DNA: TGTGCCAGCAGCCAAGTTGGTACAGGCTTTAACTATGGCTACACCTTC; CDR3 protein: CASSQVGTGFNYGYTF
clone size: .; D gene: .; J gene: TRBJ2-1; V gene: TRBV18; CDR3 DNA: TGTGCCAGCTCGCGCGGGACCCCGACCACGTTCTTC; CDR3 protein: CASSRGTPTTFF
clone size: many; D gene: TRBD1; J gene: TRBJ2-7; V gene: TRBV5-1; CDR3 DNA: TGCGCCAGCAGCCTGGACAGGGCCGCCTACGAGCAGTACTTC; CDR3 protein: CASSLDRAAYEQYF
clone size: many; D gene: TRBD1; J gene: TRBJ2-7; V gene: TRBV9; CDR3 DNA: TGTGCCAGCAGCGTAGGACAGGGGCCTCTCTACGAGCAGTACTTC; CDR3 protein: CASSVGQGPLYEQYF
clone size: many; D gene: .; J gene: TRBJ2-6; V gene: TRBV27; CDR3 DNA: TGTGCCAGCAGTCGGATTACGGTGTCTGGGGCCAACGTCCTGACTTTC; CDR3 protein: CASSRITVSGANVLTF
clone size: many; D gene: .; J gene: TRBJ1-2; V gene: TRBV4-3; CDR3 DNA: TGCGCCAGCAGCCAAGACAGGAGGGTGGGCTATGGCTACACCTTC; CDR3 protein: CASSQDRRVGYGYTF
clone size: many; D gene: .; J gene: TRBJ1-2; V gene: TRBV2; CDR3 DNA: TGTGCCAGCAGTGAAGAAAAAACAAAGAGGGCCCCACGCTACACCTTC; CDR3 protein: CASSEEKTKRAPRYTF
clone size: many; D gene: TRBD1; J gene: TRBJ2-7; V gene: TRBV7-7; CDR3 DNA: TGTGCTAGCAGCCGGGGACAGGGCTCCGAGCAGTACTTC; CDR3 protein: CASSRGQGSEQYF
clone size: few; D gene: .; J gene: TRBJ1-1; V gene: TRBV12-3/TRBV12-4; CDR3 DNA: TGTGCCAGCAGTTTCGTGTTTGGGCGGAACACTGAAGCTTTCTTT; CDR3 protein: CASSFVFGRNTEAFF
clone size: many; D gene: .; J gene: TRBJ1-4; V gene: TRBV19; CDR3 DNA: TGTGCCAGTAGTCTCCGACAGGATAATGAAAAACTGTTTTTT; CDR3 protein: CASSLRQDNEKLFF
clone size: many; D gene: .; J gene: TRBJ2-3; V gene: TRBV20-1; CDR3 DNA: TGCAGTGCTTCTTCAGGGCCTACCCCGGCAGATACGCAGTATTTT; CDR3 protein: CSASSGPTPADTQYF
clone size: many; D gene: TRBD1; J gene: TRBJ2-5; V gene: TRBV7-2; CDR3 DNA: TGTGCCAGCAGCTTAGTGGACAGGGTTCAAGAGACCCAGTACTTC; CDR3 protein: CASSLVDRVQETQYF
clone size: many; D gene: .; J gene: TRBJ2-2; V gene: TRBV27; CDR3 DNA: TGTGCCAGCAGTGGTCAAGAGGCGCGTTACACCGGGGAGCTGTTTTTT; CDR3 protein: CASSGQEARYTGELFF
clone size: many; D gene: .; J gene: TRBJ2-7; V gene: TRBV20-1; CDR3 DNA: TGCAGTGCTCCGGACCCATACGAGCAGTACTTC; CDR3 protein: CSAPDPYEQYF
clone size: many; D gene: TRBD1; J gene: TRBJ2-5; V gene: TRBV3-1; CDR3 DNA: TGTGCCAGCAGCCCCCGGGACAGGGGGCGCAGGCTCGGAGAGACCCAGTACTTC; CDR3 protein: CASSPRDRGRRLGETQYF
clone size: many; D gene: .; J gene: TRBJ2-5; V gene: TRBV3-1; CDR3 DNA: TGTGCCAGCAGCCAAGAGACTGGCCAAGAGACCCAGTACTTC; CDR3 protein: CASSQETGQETQYF
clone size: .; D gene: .; J gene: TRBJ2-7; V gene: TRBV28; CDR3 DNA: TGTGCCAGCCTCCCCGAGCTGCGCACCTACGAGCAGTACTTC; CDR3 protein: CASLPELRTYEQYF
clone size: many; D gene: TRBD1; J gene: TRBJ2-7; V gene: TRBV7-9; CDR3 DNA: TGTGCCAGCGATTCAAACAGGGGGCACTACGAGCAGTACTTC; CDR3 protein: CASDSNRGHYEQYF
clone size: many; D gene: .; J gene: TRBJ2-5; V gene: TRBV5-1; CDR3 DNA: TGCGCCAGCAGCTTGGACAGCATACAAGAGACCCAGTACTTC; CDR3 protein: CASSLDSIQETQYF
clone size: many; D gene: .; J gene: TRBJ2-3; V gene: TRBV4-2; CDR3 DNA: TGTGCCAGCAGCCAAGACCCTAGCGTGAGGGCAGATACGCAGTATTTT; CDR3 protein: CASSQDPSVRADTQYF
clone size: many; D gene: .; J gene: TRBJ2-6; V gene: TRBV4-3; CDR3 DNA: TGCGCCAGCAGCCTTACCATGGGGGCGCTCTCTGGGGCCAACGTCCTGACTTTC; CDR3 protein: CASSLTMGALSGANVLTF
clone size: few; D gene: TRBD2; J gene: TRBJ2-1; V gene: TRBV6-2/TRBV6-3; CDR3 DNA: TGTGCCAGCAGAACCGGGACTAGCGAGATCCGCGATGAGCAGTTCTTC; CDR3 protein: CASRTGTSEIRDEQFF
clone size: many; D gene: TRBD1; J gene: TRBJ2-2; V gene: TRBV9; CDR3 DNA: TGTGCCAGCAGCCCGGGGACAGGGAAAGACACCGGGGAGCTGTTTTTT; CDR3 protein: CASSPGTGKDTGELFF
clone size: many; D gene: TRBD1; J gene: TRBJ2-2; V gene: TRBV7-9; CDR3 DNA: TGTGCCAGCAGCTTAGTCTTGGCGACAGGGTACGCCGGGGAGCTGTTTTTT; CDR3 protein: CASSLVLATGYAGELFF
clone size: many; D gene: TRBD2; J gene: TRBJ2-1; V gene: TRBV5-1; CDR3 DNA: TGCGCCAGCAGCCCCTTAGCGGGAGGGCCGGACAATGAGCAGTTCTTC; CDR3 protein: CASSPLAGGPDNEQFF
clone size: many; D gene: .; J gene: TRBJ1-1; V gene: TRBV27; CDR3 DNA: TGTGCCAGCAGTTACGTCCCGGGATCTGGGGACACTGAAGCTTTCTTT; CDR3 protein: CASSYVPGSGDTEAFF
clone size: many; D gene: TRBD1; J gene: TRBJ2-4; V gene: TRBV6-1; CDR3 DNA: TGTGCCAGCAGTGAACGAGGGGGCGTGTTCGACGATGACAAAAACATTCAGTACTTC; CDR3 protein: CASSERGGVFDDDKNIQYF
clone size: many; D gene: TRBD2; J gene: TRBJ2-7; V gene: TRBV7-2; CDR3 DNA: TGTGCCAGCAGCTTCCTCGGGACTAGCCCCTACGAGCAGTACTTC; CDR3 protein: CASSFLGTSPYEQYF
clone size: many; D gene: .; J gene: TRBJ2-7; V gene: TRBV29-1; CDR3 DNA: TGCAGCGTCCACCTGACAGGCTACGAGCAGTACTTC; CDR3 protein: CSVHLTGYEQYF
clone size: many; D gene: TRBD2; J gene: TRBJ2-7; V gene: TRBV29-1; CDR3 DNA: TGCAGCGCCTTGGGGGGGTATAGCTCCTACGAGCAGTACTTC; CDR3 protein: CSALGGYSSYEQYF
clone size: many; D gene: TRBD1; J gene: TRBJ1-2; V gene: TRBV11-1; CDR3 DNA: TGTGCCAGCAGCTTAGAATATCCCCGGACAGGGAGAACCTATGGCTACACCTTC; CDR3 protein: CASSLEYPRTGRTYGYTF
clone size: many; D gene: .; J gene: TRBJ2-5; V gene: TRBV29-1; CDR3 DNA: TGCAGCGTTGAGCCCGACTCCGAAGAGACCCAGTACTTC; CDR3 protein: CSVEPDSEETQYF
clone size: many; D gene: TRBD1; J gene: TRBJ2-1; V gene: TRBV29-1; CDR3 DNA: TGCAGCGTTGATGGGGACAGCTCCTACAATGAGCAGTTCTTC; CDR3 protein: CSVDGDSSYNEQFF
clone size: many; D gene: .; J gene: TRBJ2-1; V gene: TRBV10-3; CDR3 DNA: TGTGCCACCAAAGAAGAGTACAATGAGCAGTTCTTC; CDR3 protein: CATKEEYNEQFF
clone size: many; D gene: .; J gene: TRBJ2-2; V gene: TRBV29-1; CDR3 DNA: TGCAGCGTTTACAGGATGAGCGGGGGGGAGCTGTTTTTT; CDR3 protein: CSVYRMSGGELFF